This T cell receptor (beta chain) was documented in a study of beta chain features in type 1 diabetes. About this clone: Its antigen remains unknown.

Every donor had blood drawn once into heparin, approximately 120 mL on average. Using CD45RO/CCR7/CD25/CD127/CD95/CD27, CD4+ naive, central memory, regulatory and stem cell-like memory cells were sorted. The V and J ends lost 4 bases and 1 base respectively, with 13 bases between them. The CDR3 totals 15 residues. Germline CDR1 MGHDK, CDR2 SYGVNS. Whole-study findings and limits: Fewer junction insertions and more nucleotide deletions appeared in type 1 diabetes patients. Type 1 diabetes patients showed a moderate but significant shortening of TCRB CDR3s in all four CD4+ subsets.

Sequenced material consisted of expressed TCRB transcripts (all of the isolated RNA was reverse transcribed). Average reads for naive, central memory and regulatory T cell samples were about 3.57 million. Only in-frame clones appear in the TCRdb table, and some are missing; sequencing was by immunoSEQ multiplex PCR. The sample contains a few hundred thousand clones, roughly 13% of which appear only once. This clonotype originated in a woman aged 18-30 years with type 1 diabetes. Sequenced material: naive CD4+ T cells from blood. The chain joins TRBV25-1 to TRBJ1-1; tentative D call: TRBD1 (6 bases). The chain's CDR3 is CASSAHGQRNTEAFF. The CDR3 DNA sequence: TGTGCCAGCAGTGCACACGGACAGAGGAACACTGAAGCTTTCTTT.